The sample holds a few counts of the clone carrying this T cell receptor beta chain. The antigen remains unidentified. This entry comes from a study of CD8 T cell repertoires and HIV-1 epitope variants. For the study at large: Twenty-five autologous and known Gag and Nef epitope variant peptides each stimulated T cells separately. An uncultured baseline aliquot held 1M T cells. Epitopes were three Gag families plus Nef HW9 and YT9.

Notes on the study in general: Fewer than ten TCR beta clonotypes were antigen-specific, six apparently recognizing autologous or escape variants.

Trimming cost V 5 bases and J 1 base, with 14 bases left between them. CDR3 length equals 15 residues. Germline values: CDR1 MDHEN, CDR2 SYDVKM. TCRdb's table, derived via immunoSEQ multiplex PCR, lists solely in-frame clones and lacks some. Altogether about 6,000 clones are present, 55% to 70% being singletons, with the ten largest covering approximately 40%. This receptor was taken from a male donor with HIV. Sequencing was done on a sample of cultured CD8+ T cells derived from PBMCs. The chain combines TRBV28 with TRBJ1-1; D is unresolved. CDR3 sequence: CASSMTGRRNTEAFF. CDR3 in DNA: TGTGCCAGCAGTATGACTGGGCGTCGGAACACTGAAGCTTTCTTT.